The next 14 T cell receptor beta chains were all read from a single sample in a study of OX40 agonist ivuxolimab in advanced cancers. Only in-frame clones appear in the TCRdb table, and some are missing; sequencing was by immunoSEQ multiplex PCR. The sample consists of 60,000 to 95,000 clones, more than 75% of them appearing once. This specimen was CD4+ or CD8+ T cells sorted from blood, taken in a trial of the OX40 agonist ivuxolimab. All receptors come from an adult with an advanced solid tumor such as melanoma, head and neck, liver or kidney cancer.

A single count supports this clone. The V gene is TRBV29-1, the J gene TRBJ2-5, with TRBD2 identical over 13 bases. The CDR3 is made up of 14 amino acids. V was clipped by 7 bases and J by 5 bases; unmatched bases: 7. Germline CDR1 reads SQVTM; CDR2 reads ANQGSEA. The chain's CDR3 is CSAGTSGVRETQYF. The CDR3 bases are TGCAGCGCCGGGACTAGCGGGGTCCGGGAGACCCAGTACTTC.

The genes are TRBV19 and TRBJ1-5, with D possibly being TRBD1 (6 bases). The CDR3 contains 13 residues. Germline CDR1 is LNHDA and CDR2 is SQIVND (reference sequence). Deletions cut 5 bases from V and 4 bases from J, with 9 bases between. DNA of the CDR3: TGTGCCAGTAGTCTAGGACAGAATCAGCCCCAGCATTTT. As protein: CASSLGQNQPQHF.

The J gene is TRBJ2-5, the V gene TRBV13; 7 nucleotides agree with TRBD2. Looked up from germline, CDR1 is PRHDT and CDR2 is FYEKMQ (reference sequence). After removal of 4 bases from V and 4 bases from J, the junction contained 6 bases not matched to a gene. This CDR3 is 14 amino acids long. CDR3 DNA sequence: TGTGCCAGCAGCTCCCGGACTAGTCCAGAGACCCAGTACTTC. Protein product: CASSSRTSPETQYF.

This rearrangement joins TRBV19 to TRBJ1-3, with 7 bases lining up with TRBD1. Germline V gene lookup returns CDR1 LNHDA and CDR2 SQIVND (reference sequence). V lost 6 bases, J lost 2 bases, and 7 bases stayed unmatched. This CDR3 region has 15 residues. CDR3 loop: CASSMGTATGNTIYF. CDR3 in DNA: TGTGCCAGTAGCATGGGGACAGCCACTGGAAACACCATATATTTT.

V usage is TRBV19 and J usage is TRBJ1-2; TRBD1 might be the D (5 bases). Per germline, CDR1 LNHDA and CDR2 SQIVND (reference sequence). V gave up 5 bases and J gave up 1 base, with 11 bases separating them. CDR3 size: 14 residues. The CDR3 sequence: CASSQKTDNYGYTF. CDR3 sequence (DNA): TGTGCCAGTAGTCAAAAGACAGATAACTATGGCTACACCTTC. Full variable domain (outside the CDR3, taken from reference TRBV19 and TRBJ1-2): DGGITQSPKYLFRKEGQNVTLSCEQNLNHDAMYWYRQDPGQGLRLIYYSQIVNDFQKGDIAEGYSVSREKKESFPLTVTSAQKNPTAFYLCASSQKTDNYGYTFGSGTRLTVV.

V gene TRBV6-5 combines with J gene TRBJ1-4; 7 bases agree with TRBD1. The CDR3 spans 14 residues. Germline V gene sequence: CDR1 MNHEY, CDR2 SVGAGI. Trimming took 6 bases from V and 6 from J; bases not matched to a gene: 7. The CDR3 DNA reads TGTGCCAGCAGCTCGGGACAGAGCTATGAAAAACTGTTTTTT. Protein sequence: CASSSGQSYEKLFF.

CDR3 residues: CASSQQVLSNQPQHF. CDR3 DNA sequence: TGTGCCAGTAGCCAACAGGTCCTTAGCAATCAGCCCCAGCATTTT. The chain combines TRBV6-1 with TRBJ1-5, with D tentatively TRBD1 (5 bases). This CDR3 has 15 residues. Germline-derived CDR1 and CDR2 are MNHNS and SASEGT. V dropped 9 bases and J dropped 0 bases, with 15 bases sitting between them.

A single count supports this clone. The chain recombines TRBV15 with TRBJ2-1; 14 nucleotides agree with TRBD2. Per the germline V gene, CDR1 is LNHNV and CDR2 is YYDKDF (reference sequence). The CDR3 totals 17 residues. J gave up 8 bases and V 0 bases, and 6 bases lay outside the gene matches. The CDR3 loop reads CATSRDRTSGRRDEQFF. The CDR3 region has the DNA TGTGCCACCAGCAGAGATCGGACTAGCGGGAGGCGGGATGAGCAGTTCTTC.

V is TRBV5-1 and J is TRBJ1-2; 8 nucleotides align to TRBD1. Germline CDR1 and CDR2: SGHRS and YFSETQ. The length of the CDR3 is 15 residues. V shed 2 bases and J 0 bases; nucleotides not matched to a gene: 3. CDR3 sequence reads: CASSFTGGTNYGYTF. CDR3 in DNA: TGCGCCAGCAGCTTTACAGGGGGGACTAACTATGGCTACACCTTC.

The chain uses TRBV27 and TRBJ2-7, with D perhaps TRBD1 (6 bases). Looked up from germline, CDR1 is MNHEY and CDR2 is SMNVEV (reference sequence). The CDR3 consists of 14 residues. The ends were cut back, 2 bases at V and 6 bases at J, with 14 bases in the middle. CDR3: CASSLSTGTGEQYF. As DNA, the CDR3 is TGTGCCAGCAGTTTAAGCACAGGGACGGGCGAGCAGTACTTC.

This clone was detected only once. This chain joins TRBV6-1 and TRBJ1-4; possible D gene TRBD1, 6 bases. V was shortened by 4 bases and J by 6 bases, with 12 bases between the two germline ends. CDR3 size: 14 residues. The germline V gene encodes CDR1 MNHNS and CDR2 SASEGT. In nucleotides, the CDR3 is TGTGCCAGCAGTGCTACAGGGTTGGATGAAAAACTGTTTTTT. Residues: CASSATGLDEKLFF.

This clone was counted only a few times. This sequence joins TRBV27 and TRBJ2-7; D is uncertain. Trimming removed 8 bases at V and 3 bases at J, with 8 bases between. This CDR3 region has 11 residues. Per germline, CDR1 MNHEY and CDR2 SMNVEV (reference sequence). DNA for the CDR3: TGTGCCAGCGGAGCCCTCTACGAGCAGTACTTC. It translates to CASGALYEQYF.

With respect to this clone: One end of the junction does not line up with germline, which may come from a read error. This chain uses TRBV7-7 with TRBJ1-4, with D possibly TRBD1 on 5 matching bases. Germline assignment: CDR1 SSHAT and CDR2 FNYEAQ (reference sequence). The CDR3 sequence is 14 residues long. This chain's CDR3 is CASSSAPGDEKLFF. The CDR3 DNA reads TGTGCTAGCAGCTCGGCCCCGGGGGATGAAAAACTGTTTTTT.

The chain carries TRBV29-1 and TRBJ2-5, with 10 nucleotides matching TRBD2. The CDR3 spans 13 residues. J was trimmed by 4 bases and V by 2 bases; bases with no gene match: 1. Germline CDR1 and CDR2: SQVTM and ANQGSEA. Written as DNA, the CDR3 is TGCAGCGTTGAACTAGCGGGAGCAGAGACCCAGTACTTC. It yields the protein CSVELAGAETQYF.